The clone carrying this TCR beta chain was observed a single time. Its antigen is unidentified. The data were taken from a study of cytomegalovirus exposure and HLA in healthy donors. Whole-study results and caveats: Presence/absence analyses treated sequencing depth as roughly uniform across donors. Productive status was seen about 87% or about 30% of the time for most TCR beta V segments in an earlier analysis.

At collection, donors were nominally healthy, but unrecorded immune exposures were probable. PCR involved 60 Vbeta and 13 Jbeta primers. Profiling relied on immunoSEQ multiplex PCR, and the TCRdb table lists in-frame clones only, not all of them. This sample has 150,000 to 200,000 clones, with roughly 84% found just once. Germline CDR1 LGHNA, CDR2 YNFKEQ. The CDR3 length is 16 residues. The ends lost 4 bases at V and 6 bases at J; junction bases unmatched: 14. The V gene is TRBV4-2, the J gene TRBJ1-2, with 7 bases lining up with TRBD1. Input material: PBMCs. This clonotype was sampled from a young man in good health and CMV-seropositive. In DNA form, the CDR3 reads TGTGCCAGCAGCCCCCCGGGACAGAAGGCCCTCAATGGCTACACCTTC. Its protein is CASSPPGQKALNGYTF.